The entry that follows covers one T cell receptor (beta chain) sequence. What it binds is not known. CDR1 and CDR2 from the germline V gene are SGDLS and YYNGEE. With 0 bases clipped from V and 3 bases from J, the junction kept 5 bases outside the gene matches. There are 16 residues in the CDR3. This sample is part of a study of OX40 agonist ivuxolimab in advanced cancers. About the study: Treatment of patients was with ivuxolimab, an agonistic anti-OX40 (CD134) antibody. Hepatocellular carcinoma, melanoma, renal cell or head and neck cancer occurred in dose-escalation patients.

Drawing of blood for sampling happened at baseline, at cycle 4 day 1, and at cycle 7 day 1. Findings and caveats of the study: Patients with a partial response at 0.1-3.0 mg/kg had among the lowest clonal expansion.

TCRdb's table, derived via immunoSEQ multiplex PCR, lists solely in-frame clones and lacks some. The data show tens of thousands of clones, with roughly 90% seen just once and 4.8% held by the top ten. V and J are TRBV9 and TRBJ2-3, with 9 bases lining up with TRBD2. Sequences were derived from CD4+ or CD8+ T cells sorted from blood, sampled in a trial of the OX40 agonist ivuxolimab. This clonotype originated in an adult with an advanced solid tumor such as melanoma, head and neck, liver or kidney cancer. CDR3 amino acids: CASSVDPAGGTDTQYF. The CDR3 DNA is TGTGCCAGCAGCGTAGACCCAGCGGGGGGTACAGATACGCAGTATTTT. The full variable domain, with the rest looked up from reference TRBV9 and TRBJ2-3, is DSGVTQTPKHLITATGQRVTLRCSPRSGDLSVYWYQQSLDQGLQFLIQYYNGEERAKGNILERFSAQQFPDLHSELNLSSLELGDSALYFCASSVDPAGGTDTQYFGPGTRLTVL.